A selection of T cell receptor beta chains follows, all from one sample in a study of cytotoxic CD8 clonotypes in ibrutinib-treated CLL. The repertoire was sequenced with immunoSEQ multiplex PCR; TCRdb's copy has only in-frame clones and lacks some. Here the sample spans approximately 50,000 clones, 50% to 70% being singletons. The sequencing used PBMCs, collected at disease progression, from a patient treated with ibrutinib. The receptors here all came from a human donor with chronic lymphocytic leukemia. Both conserved end residues are part of each CDR3. The order of the fields is CDR3 protein, CDR3 DNA, D gene, clone size, J gene, V gene. A D gene is named only where the DNA matches it firmly. Where a row states a size, it is once, few, many or the class of an expanded clone; other rows omit it.

CDR3 protein: CASSFSKGRNDEQYF
CDR3 DNA: TGTGCCAGCAGCTTTAGTAAGGGGCGTAACGACGAGCAGTACTTC
D gene: NA
clone size: once
J gene: TRBJ2-7
V gene: TRBV7-6

CDR3 protein: CASIGREDTQYF
CDR3 DNA: TGCGCCAGCATTGGCAGGGAAGATACGCAGTATTTT
D gene: NA
clone size: many
J gene: TRBJ2-3
V gene: TRBV5-1

CDR3 protein: CASSPGASGNTIYF
CDR3 DNA: TGCGCCAGCAGCCCAGGGGCCTCTGGAAACACCATATATTTT
D gene: NA
clone size: many
J gene: TRBJ1-3
V gene: TRBV4-3

CDR3 protein: CAWTRDWRHEQYF
CDR3 DNA: TGTGCCTGGACCCGAGACTGGCGACACGAGCAGTACTTC
D gene: NA
clone size: few
J gene: TRBJ2-7
V gene: TRBV30

CDR3 protein: CASSYRGKTEAFF
CDR3 DNA: TGTGCCAGCAGTTATCGGGGCAAGACTGAAGCTTTCTTT
D gene: NA
clone size: NA
J gene: TRBJ1-1
V gene: TRBV6-5

CDR3 protein: CASSPGVGRRTEAFF
CDR3 DNA: TGCGCCAGCAGCCCAGGGGTGGGGCGGCGGACTGAAGCTTTCTTT
D gene: NA
clone size: NA
J gene: TRBJ1-1
V gene: TRBV5-1

CDR3 protein: CASSVQGGNEQFF
CDR3 DNA: TGCGCCAGCAGCGTACAGGGGGGTAATGAGCAGTTCTTC
D gene: TRBD1
clone size: NA
J gene: TRBJ2-1
V gene: TRBV5-1

CDR3 protein: CASSLLKGLAGSYEQYF
CDR3 DNA: TGTGCCAGCAGCTTACTTAAGGGACTAGCGGGATCATACGAGCAGTACTTC
D gene: TRBD2
clone size: NA
J gene: TRBJ2-7
V gene: TRBV11-1

CDR3 protein: CASSLEPLGGLDNEKLFF
CDR3 DNA: TGTGCCAGCAGTTTAGAACCGTTAGGGGGGCTGGATAATGAAAAACTGTTTTTT
D gene: NA
clone size: medium-sized
J gene: TRBJ1-4
V gene: TRBV28

CDR3 protein: CASSPSGSLRYEQYF
CDR3 DNA: TGTGCCAGCAGTCCCTCGGGGAGCCTGCGATACGAGCAGTACTTC
D gene: NA
clone size: NA
J gene: TRBJ2-7
V gene: TRBV28

CDR3 protein: CAWSALPLGQPQHF
CDR3 DNA: TGTGCCTGGAGTGCCCTCCCCCTAGGGCAGCCCCAGCATTTT
D gene: NA
clone size: NA
J gene: TRBJ1-5
V gene: TRBV30

CDR3 protein: CASIRDRGFYGYTF
CDR3 DNA: TGTGCCAGCATCCGGGACAGGGGTTTCTATGGCTACACCTTC
D gene: TRBD1
clone size: many
J gene: TRBJ1-2
V gene: TRBV25-1

CDR3 protein: CASSTRVFGSTGELFF
CDR3 DNA: TGTGCCAGCAGCACCAGGGTCTTCGGTTCTACCGGGGAGCTGTTTTTT
D gene: NA
clone size: NA
J gene: TRBJ2-2
V gene: TRBV13

CDR3 protein: CAWSVPGPRNTIYF
CDR3 DNA: TGTGCCTGGAGTGTACCGGGACCTAGAAACACCATATATTTT
D gene: NA
clone size: once
J gene: TRBJ1-3
V gene: TRBV30

CDR3 protein: CASINQGRGGDQPQHF
CDR3 DNA: TGTGCCAGCATCAACCAAGGGAGGGGTGGAGATCAGCCCCAGCATTTT
D gene: NA
clone size: few
J gene: TRBJ1-5
V gene: TRBV28

CDR3 protein: CAWVAGGRYEQYF
CDR3 DNA: TGTGCCTGGGTAGCGGGGGGCCGTTACGAGCAGTACTTC
D gene: TRBD2
clone size: few
J gene: TRBJ2-7
V gene: TRBV30

CDR3 protein: CASREGTGRSYNSPLHF
CDR3 DNA: TGTGCCAGCAGGGAAGGGACAGGGCGGTCCTATAATTCACCCCTCCACTTT
D gene: TRBD1
clone size: few
J gene: TRBJ1-6
V gene: TRBV6-1

CDR3 protein: CASSYSQTQYF
CDR3 DNA: TGTGCCAGCAGTTACAGCCAGACCCAGTACTTC
D gene: NA
clone size: once
J gene: TRBJ2-5
V gene: TRBV6-5

CDR3 protein: CASARRAGDETQYF
CDR3 DNA: TGTGCCAGCGCAAGGCGGGCGGGAGACGAGACCCAGTACTTC
D gene: TRBD2
clone size: NA
J gene: TRBJ2-5
V gene: TRBV18

CDR3 protein: CASSPQEGAYQPQHF
CDR3 DNA: TGTGCCAGCAGCCCCCAAGAGGGGGCCTATCAGCCCCAGCATTTT
D gene: TRBD1
clone size: once
J gene: TRBJ1-5
V gene: TRBV7-2

CDR3 protein: CASSLGWGDNEKLFF
CDR3 DNA: TGTGCCAGCAGCCTTGGGTGGGGTGACAATGAAAAACTGTTTTTT
D gene: NA
clone size: NA
J gene: TRBJ1-4
V gene: TRBV7-9

CDR3 protein: CASSAGHNYGYTF
CDR3 DNA: TGTGCCAGCAGTGCGGGACATAACTATGGCTACACCTTC
D gene: NA
clone size: many
J gene: TRBJ1-2
V gene: TRBV25-1

CDR3 protein: CAWRMGQGVTGELFF
CDR3 DNA: TGTGCCTGGAGGATGGGACAGGGGGTCACCGGGGAGCTGTTTTTT
D gene: TRBD1
clone size: few
J gene: TRBJ2-2
V gene: TRBV30

CDR3 protein: CASSEVLYNEQFF
CDR3 DNA: TGTGCCAGCAGTGAAGTACTATACAATGAGCAGTTCTTC
D gene: NA
clone size: once
J gene: TRBJ2-1
V gene: TRBV25-1

CDR3 protein: CASISTVNTEAFF
CDR3 DNA: TGTGCCAGCATTTCGACTGTGAACACTGAAGCTTTCTTT
D gene: NA
clone size: few
J gene: TRBJ1-1
V gene: TRBV6-5

CDR3 protein: CASSFLGQPNYGYTF
CDR3 DNA: TGTGCCAGCAGTTTCCTAGGACAGCCAAACTATGGCTACACCTTC
D gene: NA
clone size: NA
J gene: TRBJ1-2
V gene: TRBV27

CDR3 protein: CASSRQGTGYTF
CDR3 DNA: TGTGCCAGCAGTCGACAGGGGACTGGCTACACCTTC
D gene: TRBD1
clone size: NA
J gene: TRBJ1-2
V gene: TRBV2

CDR3 protein: CASSYGTGLHF
CDR3 DNA: TGTGCCAGCAGCTACGGGACAGGGCTTCACTTC
D gene: TRBD1
clone size: few
J gene: TRBJ2-7
V gene: TRBV27

CDR3 protein: CASRGQWYEQYF
CDR3 DNA: TGTGCCAGCAGGGGCCAGTGGTACGAGCAGTACTTC
D gene: NA
clone size: few
J gene: TRBJ2-7
V gene: TRBV6-5

CDR3 protein: CASSRDRYNEQFF
CDR3 DNA: TGTGCCAGCAGCCGAGATAGGTACAATGAGCAGTTCTTC
D gene: NA
clone size: NA
J gene: TRBJ2-1
V gene: TRBV7-6

CDR3 protein: CATSRARAGQPQHF
CDR3 DNA: TGTGCCACCAGCAGAGCACGCGCAGGTCAGCCCCAGCATTTT
D gene: NA
clone size: few
J gene: TRBJ1-5
V gene: TRBV15

CDR3 protein: CASRTGIQETQYF
CDR3 DNA: TGTGCCAGCAGAACAGGAATCCAAGAGACCCAGTACTTC
D gene: NA
clone size: NA
J gene: TRBJ2-5
V gene: TRBV7-2

CDR3 protein: CASTQDSGINYEQYF
CDR3 DNA: TGCGCCAGCACCCAAGACAGTGGCATTAACTACGAGCAGTACTTC
D gene: NA
clone size: NA
J gene: TRBJ2-7
V gene: TRBV23-1

CDR3 protein: CASSSDRVYTEAFF
CDR3 DNA: TGCGCCAGCAGCTCGGACAGGGTCTACACTGAAGCTTTCTTT
D gene: TRBD1
clone size: NA
J gene: TRBJ1-1
V gene: TRBV5-1

CDR3 protein: CASRDYYEQYF
CDR3 DNA: TGTGCCAGCCGGGACTACTACGAGCAGTACTTC
D gene: TRBD2
clone size: NA
J gene: TRBJ2-7
V gene: TRBV6-1

CDR3 protein: CASSASQGLQEKLFF
CDR3 DNA: TGTGCCAGCAGTGCATCACAGGGGCTTCAGGAAAAACTGTTTTTT
D gene: TRBD1
clone size: many
J gene: TRBJ1-4
V gene: TRBV2

CDR3 protein: CASSLTGNNEQFF
CDR3 DNA: TGCGCCAGCAGCCTGACTGGGAACAATGAGCAGTTCTTC
D gene: NA
clone size: few
J gene: TRBJ2-1
V gene: TRBV4-1

CDR3 protein: CASSLLAGSDTQYF
CDR3 DNA: TGTGCCAGCAGCTTACTGGCAGGGAGTGACACGCAGTATTTT
D gene: NA
clone size: NA
J gene: TRBJ2-3
V gene: TRBV7-3

CDR3 protein: CASSLSAGNTIYF
CDR3 DNA: TGTGCCAGCAGCTTGTCAGCAGGAAACACCATATATTTT
D gene: NA
clone size: NA
J gene: TRBJ1-3
V gene: TRBV5-6

CDR3 protein: CASSLLGSGVNGYTF
CDR3 DNA: TGTGCCAGCAGTTTACTCGGATCAGGGGTCAATGGCTACACCTTC
D gene: NA
clone size: NA
J gene: TRBJ1-2
V gene: TRBV28

CDR3 protein: CASSQGPFGTEAFF
CDR3 DNA: TGTGCCAGCAGCCAAGGTCCTTTCGGCACTGAAGCTTTCTTT
D gene: NA
clone size: once
J gene: TRBJ1-1
V gene: TRBV9

CDR3 protein: CASSLVSIGRVAKNIQYF
CDR3 DNA: TGTGCCAGCAGCTTAGTCTCCATTGGCAGAGTAGCCAAAAACATTCAGTACTTC
D gene: NA
clone size: few
J gene: TRBJ2-4
V gene: TRBV11-3

CDR3 protein: CASGRDTDTQYF
CDR3 DNA: TGTGCTAGTGGCCGAGACACAGATACGCAGTATTTT
D gene: NA
clone size: NA
J gene: TRBJ2-3
V gene: TRBV12-5

CDR3 protein: CASSGGGGPSGPYEQYF
CDR3 DNA: TGTGCCAGCAGCGGAGGGGGTGGGCCTAGCGGTCCCTACGAGCAGTACTTC
D gene: NA
clone size: NA
J gene: TRBJ2-7
V gene: TRBV9

CDR3 protein: CASSLVAASYEQYF
CDR3 DNA: TGTGCCAGCAGCTTAGTGGCAGCTTCCTACGAGCAGTACTTC
D gene: NA
clone size: NA
J gene: TRBJ2-7
V gene: TRBV7-2

CDR3 protein: CASTGAGAEQYF
CDR3 DNA: TGTGCCAGCACGGGAGCGGGGGCCGAGCAGTACTTC
D gene: TRBD2
clone size: NA
J gene: TRBJ2-7
V gene: TRBV6-6

CDR3 protein: CASSLDRGDTEAFF
CDR3 DNA: TGTGCCAGTAGTCTAGACAGGGGGGACACTGAAGCTTTCTTT
D gene: TRBD1
clone size: NA
J gene: TRBJ1-1
V gene: TRBV30

CDR3 protein: CASRRTYNQPQHF
CDR3 DNA: TGTGCCAGCAGACGGACCTACAATCAGCCCCAGCATTTT
D gene: NA
clone size: NA
J gene: TRBJ1-5
V gene: TRBV28

CDR3 protein: CASRFGDRGNSPLHF
CDR3 DNA: TGTGCCAGCAGATTTGGGGACAGGGGTAATTCACCCCTCCACTTT
D gene: TRBD1
clone size: few
J gene: TRBJ1-6
V gene: TRBV28

CDR3 protein: CASSPDSPSTDTQYF
CDR3 DNA: TGCGCCAGCAGCCCCGACAGCCCTAGCACAGATACGCAGTATTTT
D gene: NA
clone size: few
J gene: TRBJ2-3
V gene: TRBV5-1

CDR3 protein: CASSWGGSAYEQYF
CDR3 DNA: TGTGCCAGCAGTTGGGGAGGGTCCGCCTACGAGCAGTACTTC
D gene: TRBD2
clone size: few
J gene: TRBJ2-7
V gene: TRBV28

CDR3 protein: CASSWDVSSYNSPLHF
CDR3 DNA: TGCGCCAGCAGCTGGGACGTTAGCTCCTATAATTCACCCCTCCACTTT
D gene: NA
clone size: NA
J gene: TRBJ1-6
V gene: TRBV5-1

CDR3 protein: CASSVAGENTQYF
CDR3 DNA: TGTGCCAGCAGCGTAGCGGGAGAGAATACGCAGTATTTT
D gene: NA
clone size: NA
J gene: TRBJ2-3
V gene: TRBV9